This T cell receptor (beta chain) was documented in a study of T cell repertoires in cytomegalovirus infection (dated by TCRdb to the late 2010s). About the full investigation: The HLA type of each donor mattered for the analysis, because public TCR beta signatures pointed to carriage of CMV infection along with the matching HLA type. Beyond this particular receptor, the publication reports: In both this cohort and an independent roughly 350-donor cohort, the cumulative frequency of public TCR beta family members distinguished carriers of CMV infection plus the relevant HLA type. The ex vivo response was dominated by HLA-C-restricted CMV-specific TCR beta clonotypes, which also provided the single most frequent clonotype in two of eight donors.

The germline V gene sets CDR1 to SQVTM and CDR2 to ANQGSEA. V is shortened by 3 bases, J by 4 bases, and the region joining them spans 19 bases. The CDR3, cysteine through phenylalanine, is 16 amino acids long. Only the CDR3 DNA is retained, 48 bases long and in frame from the first base. TCRdb shows the sequencer as Illumina HiSeq 1500. Using fastp trimming at Q25 and MiXCR clonotype assembly, TCRdb reanalyzed the public sequencing data and kept in-frame beta chains. A single entry per CDR3 protein holds the most common genes and DNA from its merged rows. The sample yields hundreds of thousands of distinct CDR3 sequences; roughly 12% were counted once. Of the sample, around 9.6% is held by the ten largest clones. This clonotype was counted ten times or more. There is no known antigen for this receptor. The sample holds no much larger clone one base away, and base qualities are not on file.

The sequenced sample consisted of PBMCs. The receptor's source is a human donor in good health (CMV status not recorded). Some clones in this sample may be carry-over from other donors' samples. The rearrangement joined TRBV29-1 to TRBJ2-1; the best D guess is TRBD1, with 6 bases matching. For the CDR3, the sequence is CSVEWSGEGDYNEQFF. The DNA is TGCAGCGTTGAGTGGTCTGGAGAGGGGGATTACAATGAGCAGTTCTTC.